This TCR beta chain was recovered during a study of blood T cell repertoires in COVID-19. Whole-study context: From the United States, Italy and Spain came samples of acute and convalescent COVID-19. From T cells, B-cell-depleted T cells, or PBMCs came the material, which was cDNA or gDNA.

J lost 5 bases, V lost 10 bases, and 4 bases had no gene match. The germline V gene has CDR1 SGDLS and CDR2 YYNGEE. This CDR3 has 12 residues. In Seattle, patients joined the study during active infection and were tracked longitudinally. Authors' processing steps: Nucleated cell number was recorded as an estimate derived from reference gene primer amplification. Profiled with immunoSEQ multiplex PCR; TCRdb holds only in-frame clones, not every one. That table furnishes V, J and clone size, whereas the DNA furnished D and trimming. The table records roughly 290,000 clones, 70% to 85% of them present only once.

This clonotype originated in a human donor with COVID-19, enrolled during active disease. The donor label of this sample is uncertain. The gene calls are TRBV9 and TRBJ2-1; 9 positions agree with TRBD2. Sequencing was carried out using peripheral blood. In DNA, the CDR3 is TGTGCCGCTAGCGGGAATAACAATGAGCAGTTCTTC. Translated: CAASGNNNEQFF.